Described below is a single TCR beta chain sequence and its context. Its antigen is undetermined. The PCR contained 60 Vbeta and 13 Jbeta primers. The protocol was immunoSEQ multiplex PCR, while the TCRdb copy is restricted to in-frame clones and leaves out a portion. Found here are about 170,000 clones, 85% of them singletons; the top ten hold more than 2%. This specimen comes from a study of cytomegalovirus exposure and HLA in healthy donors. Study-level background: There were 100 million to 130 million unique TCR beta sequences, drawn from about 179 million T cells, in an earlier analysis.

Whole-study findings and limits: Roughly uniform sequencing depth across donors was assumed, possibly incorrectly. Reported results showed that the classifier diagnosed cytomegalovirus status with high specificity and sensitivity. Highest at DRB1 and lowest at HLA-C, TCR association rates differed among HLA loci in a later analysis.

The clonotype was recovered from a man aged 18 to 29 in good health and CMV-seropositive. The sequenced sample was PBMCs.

The CDR3 sequence is CASSDVTGTGDGYTF. The CDR3 nucleotides are TGTGCCAGCAGTGACGTAACCGGGACAGGGGATGGCTACACCTTC. The V call is TRBV2, the J call TRBJ1-2; 10 nucleotides match TRBD1. The CDR3 length is 15 residues. The V gene's germline CDR1 is SNHLY and CDR2 FYNNEI. Losses at the gene ends were 3 bases for V and 6 bases for J; bases not matched to a gene: 7.